This entry describes one T cell receptor beta chain. Its specificity is unknown. This sample is part of a study of cytomegalovirus exposure and HLA in healthy donors. PCR primers comprised 60 Vbeta and 13 Jbeta primers. As originally analysed: Roughly 10 million shared chains were among approximately 87 million unique TCR beta chains counted in a later analysis. The method was immunoSEQ multiplex PCR; TCRdb's version includes in-frame clones alone and lacks a portion of them. V, J and clone size are taken as reported in that table, and D and trimming were inferred from the DNA itself. The sample lists fewer than 150,000 clones, approximately 73% occurring once. Study-level findings and limits: In an earlier analysis, in around 590 donors, most V segments appeared productive either ~87% or ~30% of the time.

The sequenced material came from PBMCs. The clonotype comes from a human donor in good health.

The CDR3 protein is CASSLTRDRGRKLFF. As DNA, the CDR3 is TGTGCCAGCAGCTTGACCCGGGACAGGGGGAGAAAACTGTTTTTT. The gene calls are TRBV5-7 and TRBJ1-4, with TRBD1 identical over 11 bases. TRBV5-7 is identified as an open reading frame with a role that is uncertain. CDR3 length equals 15 residues. Trimming cost V 1 base and J 10 bases; bases outside gene matches: 6.